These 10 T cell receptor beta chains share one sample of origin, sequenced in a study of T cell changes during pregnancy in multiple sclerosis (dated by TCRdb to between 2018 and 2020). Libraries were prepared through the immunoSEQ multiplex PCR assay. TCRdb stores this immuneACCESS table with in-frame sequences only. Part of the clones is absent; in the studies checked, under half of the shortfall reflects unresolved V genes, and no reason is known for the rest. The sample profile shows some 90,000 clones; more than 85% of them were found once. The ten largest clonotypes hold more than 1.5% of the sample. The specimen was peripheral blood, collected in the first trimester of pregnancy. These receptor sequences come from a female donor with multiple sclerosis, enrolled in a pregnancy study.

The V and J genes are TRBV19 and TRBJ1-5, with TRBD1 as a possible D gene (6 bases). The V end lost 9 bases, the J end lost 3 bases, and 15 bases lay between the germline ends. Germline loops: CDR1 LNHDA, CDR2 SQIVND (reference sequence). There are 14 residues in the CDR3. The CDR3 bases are TGTGCCAGCAAGGACAGTTCCCTCAATCAGCCCCAGCATTTT. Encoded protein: CASKDSSLNQPQHF.

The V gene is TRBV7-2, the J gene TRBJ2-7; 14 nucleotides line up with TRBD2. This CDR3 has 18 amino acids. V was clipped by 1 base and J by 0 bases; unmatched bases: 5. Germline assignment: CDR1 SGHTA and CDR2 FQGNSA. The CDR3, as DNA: TGTGCCAGCAGCTTAGGGACTAGCGGGAGGCGTCTCTCCTACGAGCAGTACTTC. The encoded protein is CASSLGTSGRRLSYEQYF.

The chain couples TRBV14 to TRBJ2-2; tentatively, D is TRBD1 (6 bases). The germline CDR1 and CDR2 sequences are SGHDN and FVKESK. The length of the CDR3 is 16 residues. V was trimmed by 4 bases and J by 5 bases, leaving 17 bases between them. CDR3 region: CASSRLQGLGTGELFF. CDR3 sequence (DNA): TGTGCCAGCAGCCGGCTACAGGGTCTTGGGACCGGGGAGCTGTTTTTT.

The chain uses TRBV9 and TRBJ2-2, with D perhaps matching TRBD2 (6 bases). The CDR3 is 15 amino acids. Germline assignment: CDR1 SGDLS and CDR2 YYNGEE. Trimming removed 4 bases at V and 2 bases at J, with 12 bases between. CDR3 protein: CASSRRGINTGELFF. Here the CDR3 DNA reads TGTGCCAGCAGCCGCCGGGGGATTAACACCGGGGAGCTGTTTTTT.

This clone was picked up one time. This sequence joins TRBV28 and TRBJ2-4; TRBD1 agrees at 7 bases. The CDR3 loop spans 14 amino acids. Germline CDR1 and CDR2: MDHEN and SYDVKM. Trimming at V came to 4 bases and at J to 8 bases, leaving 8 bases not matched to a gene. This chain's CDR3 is CASSSNDRADIQYF. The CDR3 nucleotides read TGTGCCAGCAGTTCTAATGACAGGGCCGACATTCAGTACTTC.

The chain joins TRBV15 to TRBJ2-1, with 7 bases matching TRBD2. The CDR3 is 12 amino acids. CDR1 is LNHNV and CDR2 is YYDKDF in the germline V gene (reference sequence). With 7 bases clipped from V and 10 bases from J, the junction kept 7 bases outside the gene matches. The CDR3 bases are TGTGCCACCAACAACCTAGCGGACGAGCAGTTCTTC. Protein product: CATNNLADEQFF.

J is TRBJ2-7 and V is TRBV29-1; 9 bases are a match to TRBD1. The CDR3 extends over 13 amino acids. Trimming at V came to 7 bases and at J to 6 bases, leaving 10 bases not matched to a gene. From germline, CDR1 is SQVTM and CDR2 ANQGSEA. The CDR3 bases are TGCAGCGCCCTTAGGGGACAGGGCGGCGAGCAGTACTTC. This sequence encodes CSALRGQGGEQYF.

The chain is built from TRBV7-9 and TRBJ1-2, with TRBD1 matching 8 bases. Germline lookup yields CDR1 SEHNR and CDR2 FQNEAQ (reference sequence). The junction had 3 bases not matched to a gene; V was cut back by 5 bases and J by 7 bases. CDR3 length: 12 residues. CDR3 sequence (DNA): TGTGCCAGCAGCCTGGGACAGGCTGGCTACACCTTC. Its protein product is CASSLGQAGYTF.

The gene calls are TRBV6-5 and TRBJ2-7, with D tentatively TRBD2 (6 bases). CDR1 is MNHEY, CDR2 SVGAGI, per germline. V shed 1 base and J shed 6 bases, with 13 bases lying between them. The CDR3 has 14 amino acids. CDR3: CASSYYQGGVEQYF. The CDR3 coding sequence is TGTGCCAGCAGTTACTACCAGGGCGGGGTCGAGCAGTACTTC.

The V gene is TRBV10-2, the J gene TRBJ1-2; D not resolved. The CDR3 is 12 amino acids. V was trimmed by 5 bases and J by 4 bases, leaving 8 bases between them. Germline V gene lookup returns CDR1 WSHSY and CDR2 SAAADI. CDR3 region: CASSPSSYGYTF. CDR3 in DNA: TGCGCCAGCAGTCCGTCCAGCTATGGCTACACCTTC.